Shown below are 8 T cell receptor beta chains from a single sample sequenced in a study of vaccination and CD4 T cells after COVID-19. For these receptors, no antigen is known. The study sequenced cultured CD4+ T cell DNA using the Oncomine TCR Beta short-read assay. MiXCR, applied by TCRdb to the PCR reads, yields one record per CDR3 protein. The repertoire holds about 15,000 distinct CDR3 sequences, with about half as singletons. Treatment described: approximately nine-day PBMC culture with coronavirus spike peptide pools or control peptides (ViraFEST assay). Sequencing was carried out using CD4+ T cells from blood, cultured in vitro. The receptors stem from a human donor who had recovered from COVID-19.

The chain joins TRBV2 to TRBJ2-1, with 12 bases identical to TRBD1. The junction had 4 bases not matched to a gene; V was cut back by 6 bases and J by 7 bases. Germline V gives CDR1 SNHLY, CDR2 FYNNEI. This CDR3 contains 14 residues. CDR3 region: CASSRDRGRNEQFF. CDR3 DNA sequence: TGTGCCAGCAGCCGGGACAGGGGGCGGAATGAGCAGTTCTTC. The full variable domain, completed using reference TRBV2 and TRBJ2-1, is EPEVTQTPSHQVTQMGQEVILRCVPISNHLYFYWYRQILGQKVEFLVSFYNNEISEKSEIFDDQFSVERPDGSNFTLKIRSTKLEDSAMYFCASSRDRGRNEQFFGPGTRLTVL.

The rearrangement links TRBV7-2 to TRBJ2-7; 9 bases fit TRBD2. V trimming: 1 base; J trimming: 3 bases; junction bases outside the gene matches: 10. Germline assignment: CDR1 SGHTA and CDR2 FQGNSA. The CDR3 spans 17 residues. The CDR3 here is CASSLVGGGRAVYEQYF. Written as DNA, the CDR3 is TGTGCCAGCAGCTTAGTCGGGGGCGGGAGGGCTGTCTACGAGCAGTACTTC.

In this sample, this clonotype turned up a few times. This rearrangement joins TRBV6-1 to TRBJ2-2; TRBD2 matches at 8 bases. CDR1 is MNHNS and CDR2 is SASEGT in the germline V gene. V gave up 6 bases and J gave up 3 bases; unmatched junction bases: 9. This CDR3 spans 16 amino acids. CDR3 sequence: CASRDSGKGYTGELFF. For the CDR3, the DNA is TGTGCCAGCAGAGATAGCGGGAAAGGGTACACCGGGGAGCTGTTTTTT.

The rearrangement joins TRBV27 to TRBJ1-2, with unresolved D. Germline CDR1 is MNHEY and CDR2 is SMNVEV (reference sequence). Trimming shortened V by 0 bases and J by 1 base, and 6 bases separated the two germline ends. This CDR3 has 14 residues. The CDR3 sequence is CASSLSNRNYGYTF. In DNA form, the CDR3 reads TGTGCCAGCAGTTTATCGAACCGTAACTATGGCTACACCTTC.

V is TRBV19 and J is TRBJ1-6, with D uncertain. This CDR3 spans 14 amino acids. V was clipped by 0 bases and J by 9 bases, with 9 bases between them. Germline assignment: CDR1 LNHDA and CDR2 SQIVND (reference sequence). For the CDR3, the DNA is TGTGCCAGTAGTATAGAGACAAATTTTTCACCCCTCCACTTT. It translates to CASSIETNFSPLHF. Drawing the rest from reference TRBV19 and TRBJ1-6, the complete variable domain is DGGITQSPKYLFRKEGQNVTLSCEQNLNHDAMYWYRQDPGQGLRLIYYSQIVNDFQKGDIAEGYSVSREKKESFPLTVTSAQKNPTAFYLCASSIETNFSPLHFGNGTRLTVT.

The chain combines TRBV20-1 with TRBJ1-2, with D uncertain. V dropped 0 bases and J dropped 0 bases, with 11 bases sitting between them. This CDR3 comprises 15 residues. Germline-derived CDR1 and CDR2 are DFQATT and SNEGSKA (reference sequence). DNA for the CDR3: TGCAGTGCTAGAGATCCGAAAGATCCTAACTATGGCTACACCTTC. Its protein product is CSARDPKDPNYGYTF.

The chain joins TRBV12-3 or TRBV12-4 to TRBJ1-2, with D hard to call. The CDR3 has 13 amino acids. V was trimmed by 7 bases and J by 2 bases, leaving 11 bases between them. The CDR3 DNA reads TGTGCCAGCAAAGCCCCAGGAAACTATGGCTACACCTTC. Its protein product is CASKAPGNYGYTF.

CDR3: CAWSVGNFNYGYTF. The CDR3 DNA follows: TGTGCCTGGAGTGTTGGCAACTTTAACTATGGCTACACCTTC. The genes are TRBV30 and TRBJ1-2; D not resolved. V was shortened by 0 bases and J by 1 base, with 9 bases between the two germline ends. The CDR3 is made up of 14 amino acids. The germline V gene encodes CDR1 GTSNPN and CDR2 SVGIG (reference sequence). The variable domain in full, with the rest retrieved from reference TRBV30 and TRBJ1-2, is SQTIHQWPATLVQPVGSPLSLECTVEGTSNPNLYWYRQAAGRGLQLLFYSVGIGQISSEVPQNLSASRPQDRQFILSSKKLLLSDSGFYLCAWSVGNFNYGYTFGSGTRLTVV.